This record covers a single TCR beta chain. Its antigen remains unidentified. The data belong to a study of cytomegalovirus exposure and HLA in healthy donors. Study-level points and caveats: Presence/absence analyses took donor sequencing depth as roughly uniform. Excluded: some indistinguishable V segments such as TRBV6-2 and TRBV6-3. In a later analysis, across HLA loci, associated TCR counts were highest for DRB1, lowest for HLA-C.

The PCR used 60 Vbeta and 13 Jbeta primers. The method was immunoSEQ multiplex PCR; TCRdb's version includes in-frame clones alone and lacks a portion of them. The top ten hold around 7.2% of the sample, which has 98,000 or so clones, 77% seen once. Germline CDR1 and CDR2: SGDLS and YYNGEE. V trimming: 0 bases; J trimming: 5 bases; junction bases outside the gene matches: 12. CDR3 length: 18 residues. Sequences were obtained from PBMCs. The chain couples TRBV9 to TRBJ2-2, with TRBD2 matching over 8 bases. The receptor was isolated from a female donor in good health and CMV-seronegative. CDR3 nucleotides: TGTGCCAGCAGCGTAGGGGTTGGCGGTAGCGGGGTTACCGGGGAGCTGTTTTTT. Residues: CASSVGVGGSGVTGELFF. Complete variable domain (other parts from reference TRBV9 and TRBJ2-2): DSGVTQTPKHLITATGQRVTLRCSPRSGDLSVYWYQQSLDQGLQFLIQYYNGEERAKGNILERFSAQQFPDLHSELNLSSLELGDSALYFCASSVGVGGSGVTGELFFGEGSRLTVL.